This T cell receptor (beta chain) came from a study of T cells in Graves' hyperthyroidism and ophthalmopathy. In this sample, this clonotype turned up many times. TCR beta CDR3 region amplification was performed from RNA transcripts. TCR CDR3 underwent first-round RT-PCR with the HTBI primer set. From the multiplex PCR reads, TCRdb called clonotypes with MiXCR, one entry per CDR3 protein. The table records fewer than 400,000 distinct CDR3 sequences, around 14% of them present only once. Germline V gene lookup returns CDR1 MNHNS and CDR2 SASEGT. The V segment lost 6 bases and the J segment 1 base; nucleotides outside the gene matches: 4. The CDR3 is 15 amino acids.

The chain has TRBV6-1 and TRBJ2-1; TRBD1 matches 9 bases. The source of this sequence is a woman aged 18-29 years with Graves' hyperthyroidism that later progressed to Graves' ophthalmopathy. Sample: blood. The CDR3 DNA follows: TGTGCCAGCAGGCCCGGGACAGGGTCCTACAATGAGCAGTTCTTC. Translated, it gives CASRPGTGSYNEQFF.